The 8 T cell receptor beta chains below all came from one sample that was sequenced in a study of blood T cells in healthy people across ages. Primed by a sample-barcoded 5' primer and a J-beta primer mix, a second PCR proceeded for roughly 6 to 12 cycles. TCRdb called the 5' RACE reads again in MiXCR, with one record for every CDR3 protein. Of 750,000 to 950,000 distinct CDR3 sequences in the sample, about 55% are singletons; the top ten hold around 40%. The sample consisted of blood. These TCRs come from a man at least 80 years old in good health.

The gene calls are TRBV2 and TRBJ1-1; D is ambiguous. This CDR3 region has 15 residues. The germline V gene has CDR1 SNHLY and CDR2 FYNNEI. Trimming removed 2 bases from V and 1 base from J, with 11 bases in between. CDR3 DNA sequence: TGTGCCAGCAGTGAACGTCAGGATGGGAACACTGAAGCTTTCTTT. Translating it yields CASSERQDGNTEAFF.

The chain combines TRBV7-9 with TRBJ2-1; TRBD2 agrees at 10 bases. This CDR3 comprises 18 residues. Germline V lookup: CDR1 SEHNR, CDR2 FQNEAQ (reference sequence). The V segment lost 1 base and the J segment 8 bases; nucleotides outside the gene matches: 14. CDR3 nucleotides: TGTGCCAGCAGCTTAGGCGCTAGCGGGAGATCTCAATACGATGAGCAGTTCTTC. Its translation: CASSLGASGRSQYDEQFF.

The chain carries TRBV12-3 or TRBV12-4 and TRBJ2-7, with 7 bases matching TRBD2. The CDR3 totals 16 residues. V was clipped by 5 bases and J by 2 bases; unmatched bases: 12. The CDR3 protein is CASSASLGRATYEQYF. CDR3 bases: TGTGCCAGCAGTGCCTCCCTGGGGAGGGCTACCTACGAGCAGTACTTC.

The J gene is TRBJ2-5, the V gene TRBV7-3; 7 nucleotides agree with TRBD2. The CDR3 extends over 13 amino acids. Losses at the gene ends were 4 bases for V and 7 bases for J; bases not matched to a gene: 6. Germline loops: CDR1 SGHTA, CDR2 FQGTGA. CDR3 loop: CASSSVGGTTQYF. The CDR3 nucleotides are TGTGCCAGCAGCTCCGTGGGAGGGACGACCCAGTACTTC.

The rearrangement uses TRBV20-1 and TRBJ1-2; perhaps TRBD1 as D (6 bases). Germline CDR1 and CDR2: DFQATT and SNEGSKA (reference sequence). Between the trimmed V and J ends, which lost 6 bases and 7 bases, there was a span of 18 bases. This CDR3 comprises 13 residues. The CDR3: CSATDRISSGYTF. CDR3 nucleotides: TGCAGTGCAACGGACAGAATCTCGAGTGGCTACACCTTC.

This chain connects TRBV2 to TRBJ1-2, with 10 bases matching TRBD1. CDR1 and CDR2 (germline): SNHLY, FYNNEI. V gave up 10 bases and J gave up 2 bases; unmatched junction bases: 4. The length of the CDR3 is 13 residues. The CDR3 is CANRDRGNYGYTF. CDR3 nucleotide sequence: TGTGCCAACAGGGACAGGGGAAACTATGGCTACACCTTC. The full variable domain, rest sourced from reference TRBV2 and TRBJ1-2, is EPEVTQTPSHQVTQMGQEVILRCVPISNHLYFYWYRQILGQKVEFLVSFYNNEISEKSEIFDDQFSVERPDGSNFTLKIRSTKLEDSAMYFCANRDRGNYGYTFGSGTRLTVV.

This clonotype has only a few counts. The chain links TRBV9 to TRBJ2-7, with D unresolved. There are 13 residues in the CDR3. Trimming pared 0 bases from V and 1 base from J, leaving 5 bases between. The germline CDR1 and CDR2 sequences are SGDLS and YYNGEE. CDR3 loop: CASSVGVSYEQYF. Written as DNA, the CDR3 is TGTGCCAGCAGCGTAGGCGTTTCCTACGAGCAGTACTTC.

The V and J genes are TRBV20-1 and TRBJ2-2; 8 positions match TRBD2. J lost 6 bases, V lost 3 bases, and 9 bases had no gene match. Per germline, CDR1 DFQATT and CDR2 SNEGSKA (reference sequence). This CDR3 has 15 amino acids. The CDR3 loop reads CSARTGLAGSGELFF. CDR3 nucleotide sequence: TGCAGTGCTAGGACCGGCCTAGCGGGCTCCGGGGAGCTGTTTTTT.